This T cell receptor beta chain emerged from a study of blood T cell repertoires in COVID-19. Across the whole study: The study drew acute and convalescent COVID-19 samples from the United States, Italy and Spain. PBMCs, B-cell-depleted T cells, or T cells provided the cDNA or gDNA that made up the material.

As processed by the authors: Nucleated cell counts were estimated from reference gene primer amplification. Assay used: immunoSEQ multiplex PCR; TCRdb lists only in-frame clones, some missing. V and J calls and clone size are given by that table; D and trimming were obtained from the DNA. There are approximately 290,000 clones in the sample; 75% to 90% occur only once, and under 0.95% lies in the top ten. Germline V gives CDR1 MGHRA, CDR2 YSYEKL. The CDR3 is 16 residues long. Trimming took 0 bases from V and 5 from J, leaving 14 bases between them. The source of this sequence is a man aged 25 to 40 with acute or convalescent COVID-19. This chain links TRBV4-1 with TRBJ2-1; D possibly corresponds to TRBD2 (6 bases). The sample taken for sequencing was peripheral blood. Here the CDR3 DNA reads TGCGCCAGCAGCCAAGAGGACGGGAGAACTGACAATGAGCAGTTCTTC. It translates to CASSQEDGRTDNEQFF.